Listed here are 14 T cell receptor beta chains from one sample, sequenced in a study of T cells after yellow fever vaccination. TCRdb passed the 5' RACE reads through MiXCR, listing each CDR3 protein once. The sample has around 250,000 distinct CDR3 sequences, around 5.3% seen once; the top ten hold 3% to 4%. Material: CD4+ T cells sorted from PBMCs, obtained on the day of the yellow fever booster vaccination. The receptors shown here come from a man aged 18 to 29 who received the YFV17D yellow fever vaccine.

This clonotype turned up a few times. This chain connects TRBV20-1 to TRBJ2-7, with D uncertain. Germline V lookup: CDR1 DFQATT, CDR2 SNEGSKA (reference sequence). The V end lost 3 bases, the J end lost 2 bases, and 20 bases lay between the germline ends. This CDR3 is 16 amino acids long. CDR3 DNA: TGCAGTGCTAGGATACCCCGATTACAGAACCCCTACGAGCAGTACTTC. Amino acid sequence: CSARIPRLQNPYEQYF.

This clonotype was seen ten or more times. V gene TRBV12-3 or TRBV12-4 combines with J gene TRBJ2-7; 7 nucleotides align to TRBD1. This CDR3 is built from 14 residues. V was clipped by 4 bases and J by 1 base; unmatched bases: 4. For the CDR3, the DNA is TGTGCCAGCAGTTCCTTGGACAGGTCCTACGAGCAGTACTTC. It specifies CASSSLDRSYEQYF.

This clonotype was picked up many times. The J gene is TRBJ1-3, the V gene TRBV25-1; a possible D gene is TRBD1 (5 bases). The V end lost 3 bases, the J end lost 0 bases, and 12 bases lay between the germline ends. CDR3 length equals 16 residues. Per the germline V gene, CDR1 is MGHDK and CDR2 is SYGVNS. CDR3 region: CASSDLGRHSGNTIYF. The CDR3 DNA reads as TGTGCCAGCAGTGACTTGGGACGGCACTCTGGAAACACCATATATTTT.

This clonotype was seen a few times. J is TRBJ1-5 and V is TRBV6-1; D is uncertain. V was shortened by 2 bases and J by 4 bases, with 6 bases between the two germline ends. The CDR3 covers 13 residues. Germline lookup yields CDR1 MNHNS and CDR2 SASEGT. The CDR3 DNA follows: TGTGCCAGCAGTGAAAGAGCAAATCAGCCCCAGCATTTT. Its protein is CASSERANQPQHF.

This clonotype showed up just a few times. CDR3 sequence reads: CASSFKGDYGYTF. The DNA for the CDR3 is TGTGCCAGCAGCTTTAAGGGAGACTATGGCTACACCTTC. This sequence joins TRBV11-2 and TRBJ1-2; unclear D gene. Trimming stripped 3 bases from V and 3 bases from J, with 8 bases between. CDR3 length: 13 residues. Germline V gene data show CDR1 as SGHAT and CDR2 as FQNNGV.

This clonotype has a handful of counts. The V gene is TRBV28, the J gene TRBJ2-1; D possibly corresponds to TRBD1 (6 bases). Trimming cost V 3 bases and J 4 bases, with 13 bases left between them. CDR1 and CDR2 (germline): MDHEN, SYDVKM. This CDR3 is built from 15 residues. CDR3 amino acids: CASSFLDRRYNEQFF. DNA of the CDR3: TGTGCCAGCAGTTTTCTGGACAGACGGTACAATGAGCAGTTCTTC.

This clonotype has a count of ten or more. V usage is TRBV12-3 or TRBV12-4 and J usage is TRBJ1-1, with TRBD1 as a possible D gene (5 bases). With 4 bases removed from V and 4 bases from J, the gap between germline ends came to 10 bases. This CDR3 is 13 amino acids long. CDR3 bases: TGTGCCAGCAGTTGGGGGTTGGCCACTGAAGCTTTCTTT. Translating it yields CASSWGLATEAFF.

The rearrangement joins TRBV11-2 to TRBJ2-6; D uncertain. V shed 8 bases and J shed 0 bases, with 17 bases lying between them. Germline CDR1 is SGHAT and CDR2 is FQNNGV. This CDR3 has 17 amino acids. The DNA for the CDR3 is TGTGCCAGCTCAGCAATCGGGCAGACCTCTGGGGCCAACGTCCTGACTTTC. It yields the protein CASSAIGQTSGANVLTF.

In its sample, this clonotype was seen many times. V usage is TRBV29-1 and J usage is TRBJ2-1; a possible D gene is TRBD1 (6 bases). Trimming stripped 0 bases from V and 10 bases from J, with 13 bases between. Germline V gene lookup returns CDR1 SQVTM and CDR2 ANQGSEA. The CDR3 is made up of 13 amino acids. CDR3 in amino acids: CSVEDLRGGEQFF. CDR3 nucleotides: TGCAGCGTTGAAGATCTCAGGGGCGGGGAGCAGTTCTTC.

V is TRBV5-1 and J is TRBJ2-3; D is perhaps TRBD2 (5 bases). The V end lost 4 bases, the J end lost 3 bases, and 12 bases lay between the germline ends. Germline CDR1 SGHRS, CDR2 YFSETQ. The CDR3 runs 14 residues. CDR3 protein: CASSPSLGTDTQYF. The DNA of the CDR3 is TGCGCCAGCAGCCCTAGCTTAGGGACAGATACGCAGTATTTT.

This clonotype was detected a few times. The chain recombines TRBV4-1 with TRBJ2-3, with D tentatively TRBD1 (5 bases). The germline CDR1 and CDR2 sequences are MGHRA and YSYEKL. V was pared by 0 bases and J by 10 bases, with 11 bases between. The CDR3 totals 13 residues. The CDR3 reads CASSQDQQAAQYF. The CDR3 nucleotides read TGCGCCAGCAGCCAAGATCAACAGGCGGCGCAGTATTTT.

This clonotype was recorded many times. The chain has TRBV29-1 and TRBJ2-4; D gene uncertain. From germline, CDR1 is SQVTM and CDR2 ANQGSEA. The CDR3 loop spans 15 amino acids. V was clipped by 2 bases and J by 0 bases, with 11 bases between them. CDR3 nucleotides: TGCAGCGTTGAATTGCAGGCAGTAGCCAAAAACATTCAGTACTTC. Its translation: CSVELQAVAKNIQYF.

This chain connects TRBV9 to TRBJ2-3; no definite D call. CDR3 length: 15 amino acids. V gave up 0 bases and J gave up 2 bases, with 10 bases separating them. The germline V gene has CDR1 SGDLS and CDR2 YYNGEE. CDR3 DNA sequence: TGTGCCAGCAGCGTAGATAAGTTTTACACAGATACGCAGTATTTT. This gives the protein CASSVDKFYTDTQYF.

The V gene is TRBV20-1, the J gene TRBJ1-1; TRBD1 aligns across 8 bases. The CDR3 is 12 residues long. The germline V gene has CDR1 DFQATT and CDR2 SNEGSKA (reference sequence). The chain's CDR3 is CRRDRQNTEAFF. The CDR3 nucleotides read TGCAGGCGGGACAGGCAAAACACTGAAGCTTTCTTT.